This T cell receptor beta chain was found in a study of T cells in Graves' hyperthyroidism and ophthalmopathy. Researchers amplified the TCR beta CDR3 regions from RNA transcripts. A set of HTBI primers served as the primers for a first-round RT-PCR of the TCR CDR3. TCRdb re-derived calls from the multiplex PCR reads in MiXCR, one entry per CDR3 protein. The sample contains about 350,000 distinct CDR3 sequences, more than 11% of which appear only once. This CDR3 contains 17 residues. V lost 5 bases to trimming and J lost 4 bases; unmatched junction nucleotides: 11. The germline gives CDR1 MDHEN, CDR2 SYDVKM. Regarding the study as a whole: Ophthalmopathy cases were set apart from stable hyperthyroidism by a 13 V-J model.

This clonotype was observed many times. Its antigen is as yet unknown. This receptor was obtained from a woman aged 25 to 39 with Graves' hyperthyroidism. The sequencing sample was made of blood. V and J are TRBV28 and TRBJ2-5; 12 positions match TRBD2. The DNA of the CDR3 is TGTGCCAGCAGTACAATGACTAGCGGGAGATTGGGAGAGACCCAGTACTTC. Its translation is CASSTMTSGRLGETQYF.